Shown below are 23 T cell receptor beta chains from a single sample sequenced in a study of T cell changes during pregnancy in multiple sclerosis. Clones were read by immunoSEQ multiplex PCR, and TCRdb kept only the in-frame ones, dropping some. The sample has approximately 61,000 clones, approximately 90% seen once. Specimen: peripheral blood, collected after pregnancy. The receptors here all came from a female donor in good health, enrolled as a control in a pregnancy study.

J is TRBJ2-5 and V is TRBV5-1; D might be TRBD1 (6 bases). The V gene lost 2 bases and the J gene lost 2 bases, with 13 bases spanning the gap. Germline-derived CDR1 and CDR2 are SGHRS and YFSETQ. This CDR3 has 15 residues. This CDR3 reads CASSFRGQPQETQYF. The DNA of the CDR3 is TGCGCCAGCAGCTTTAGAGGACAGCCTCAAGAGACCCAGTACTTC.

The rearrangement uses TRBV7-8 and TRBJ1-5, with a possible D match to TRBD1 (5 bases). The length of the CDR3 is 15 residues. CDR1 and CDR2 from the germline V gene are SGHVS and FQNEAQ. V lost 3 bases and J lost 2, with 11 bases in between. This CDR3 is CASSFGGDGNQPQHF. DNA of the CDR3: TGTGCCAGCAGCTTCGGGGGTGATGGCAATCAGCCCCAGCATTTT.

With respect to this clone: At one end, the junction sequence differs from germline, possibly due to a read error. The chain combines TRBV29-1 with TRBJ2-3; 8 bases line up with TRBD1. Germline CDR1 and CDR2: SQVTM and ANQGSEA. This CDR3 is 11 amino acids long. This chain's CDR3 is CSVGLDRARDF. Written as DNA, the CDR3 is TGCAGCGTCGGCCTGGACAGGGCTAGGGATTTT.

The CDR3 sequence is CASSYPPGQGRDTQYF. The CDR3 DNA is TGTGCCAGCAGTTACCCACCGGGACAGGGGAGAGATACGCAGTATTTT. This chain uses TRBV6-5 with TRBJ2-3; TRBD1 matches at 10 bases. Per germline, CDR1 MNHEY and CDR2 SVGAGI. The CDR3 consists of 16 residues. Unmatched junction bases numbered 7, after V lost 2 bases and J lost 5 bases.

The V and J genes are TRBV30 and TRBJ2-3; possibly TRBD1 for D (5 bases). CDR1 and CDR2 from the germline V gene are GTSNPN and SVGIG (reference sequence). The CDR3 totals 14 residues. V gave up 4 bases and J gave up 2 bases, with 13 bases separating them. The CDR3 DNA sequence: TGTGCCTGGACGGCAGGGATGGTCACAGATACGCAGTATTTT. Amino acid sequence: CAWTAGMVTDTQYF.

The chain couples TRBV27 to TRBJ1-5, with D tentatively TRBD1 (6 bases). Trimming pared 3 bases from V and 0 bases from J, leaving 9 bases between. Per the germline V gene, CDR1 is MNHEY and CDR2 is SMNVEV (reference sequence). The CDR3 has 15 residues. CDR3 coding DNA: TGTGCCAGCAGTTTTACAGGGTTTAGCAATCAGCCCCAGCATTTT. This codes for CASSFTGFSNQPQHF.

V gene TRBV7-7 combines with J gene TRBJ1-3; 7 nucleotides match TRBD1. The germline CDR1 and CDR2 sequences are SSHAT and FNYEAQ (reference sequence). CDR3 length: 18 residues. V trimming: 11 bases; J trimming: 0 bases; junction bases outside the gene matches: 19. CDR3 nucleotide sequence: TGTGCCGTCTCCAGGGGACAGCAAGAGAGAAACTCTGGAAACACCATATATTTT. Its protein product is CAVSRGQQERNSGNTIYF.

This clone came up a few times. The chain uses TRBV7-3 and TRBJ2-1, with a weak D call TRBD2 (6 bases). Germline-derived CDR1 and CDR2 are SGHTA and FQGTGA. This CDR3 comprises 18 residues. Trimming removed 0 bases from V and 0 bases from J, with 15 bases in between. The CDR3 sequence: CASSLTGEAGRSYNEQFF. DNA for the CDR3: TGTGCCAGCAGCTTAACGGGGGAAGCGGGCCGCTCCTACAATGAGCAGTTCTTC.

The chain joins TRBV7-2 to TRBJ1-4; D might be TRBD1 (5 bases). V was trimmed by 5 bases and J by 2 bases, leaving 15 bases between them. The length of the CDR3 is 16 residues. From germline, CDR1 is SGHTA and CDR2 FQGNSA. The CDR3 loop reads CASSAGTSGTNEKLFF. The CDR3 bases are TGTGCCAGCAGCGCAGGGACTTCGGGGACTAATGAAAAACTGTTTTTT.

The CDR3 nucleotides are TGCGCCAGCAGCATCGGGACAGGGGGATCCAGTGAGCAGTTCTTC. Translating it yields CASSIGTGGSSEQFF. The rearrangement uses TRBV5-1 and TRBJ2-1, with 11 bases fitting TRBD1. The CDR3 has 15 residues. Germline CDR1 SGHRS, CDR2 YFSETQ. J gave up 9 bases and V 4 bases, and 9 bases lay outside the gene matches.

CDR3 residues: CASSPGTGAPFNTEAFF. The CDR3 DNA reads as TGTGCCAGCTCACCCGGGACAGGGGCCCCTTTTAACACTGAAGCTTTCTTT. V usage is TRBV18 and J usage is TRBJ1-1, with TRBD1 matching over 10 bases. CDR1 is KGHSH, CDR2 LQKENI, per germline. V trimming: 3 bases; J trimming: 2 bases; junction bases outside the gene matches: 9. This CDR3 has 17 residues.

The rearrangement uses TRBV28 and TRBJ1-2; possibly TRBD1 for D (6 bases). CDR1 and CDR2 (germline): MDHEN, SYDVKM. V lost 1 base and J lost 7, with 10 bases in between. This CDR3 is 13 amino acids long. In nucleotides, the CDR3 is TGTGCCAGCAGTTTATCGGGGGGCTCTGGCTACACCTTC. This translates into CASSLSGGSGYTF.

The rearrangement uses TRBV7-2 and TRBJ2-3, with 14 positions matching TRBD2. The CDR3 spans 16 residues. V lost 4 bases to trimming and J lost 6 bases; unmatched junction nucleotides: 6. Germline CDR1 is SGHTA and CDR2 is FQGNSA. The CDR3 DNA follows: TGTGCCAGCAGCTCGTCGACTAGCGGGAGGGGGGATACGCAGTATTTT. Amino acids: CASSSSTSGRGDTQYF.

The chain uses TRBV30 and TRBJ1-5, with 7 bases aligning to TRBD1. The CDR3 has 11 amino acids. Trimming cost V 6 bases and J 9 bases; bases outside gene matches: 5. CDR1 is GTSNPN, CDR2 SVGIG, per germline (reference sequence). CDR3 DNA: TGTGCCTGTCCGACAGGGCGGCCCCAGCATTTT. The encoded protein is CACPTGRPQHF. Based on the CDR3 plus reference TRBV30 and TRBJ1-5, the full variable domain is SQTIHQWPATLVQPVGSPLSLECTVEGTSNPNLYWYRQAAGRGLQLLFYSVGIGQISSEVPQNLSASRPQDRQFILSSKKLLLSDSGFYLCACPTGRPQHFGDGTRLSIL.

Notes on this clone: An end of the junction differs from the germline gene, which may be a read error. The chain employs TRBV27 and TRBJ1-3; D perhaps matches TRBD1 (6 bases). Germline V CDR1 and CDR2: MNHEY, SMNVEV (reference sequence). The CDR3 extends over 14 amino acids. The CDR3 DNA reads TGTGCCAGCCGTTTAACAGGGACTGGAAACACCATATATTTT. It codes for CASRLTGTGNTIYF.

This clone was observed once. The same CDR3 can be traced to other DNA sequences in this sample. The chain couples TRBV7-9 to TRBJ1-2, with D tentatively TRBD1 (5 bases). V was shortened by 3 bases and J by 2 bases, with 7 bases between the two germline ends. Germline CDR1 SEHNR, CDR2 FQNEAQ (reference sequence). The CDR3 totals 13 residues. CDR3 protein: CASSLGQNYGYTF. The CDR3 DNA sequence: TGTGCCAGCAGCTTGGGGCAAAACTATGGCTACACCTTC.

The chain's CDR3 is CASSTWSSSSYEQYF. CDR3 bases: TGTGCCAGTAGTACTTGGAGTTCCAGCTCCTACGAGCAGTACTTC. V and J are TRBV19 and TRBJ2-7, with unresolved D. This CDR3 comprises 15 residues. The V gene's germline CDR1 is LNHDA and CDR2 SQIVND (reference sequence). Trimming took 4 bases from V and 0 from J, leaving 13 bases between them.

This clone was detected a few times. The rearrangement uses TRBV2 and TRBJ1-6; 10 bases line up with TRBD1. Per the germline V gene, CDR1 is SNHLY and CDR2 is FYNNEI. CDR3 length equals 12 residues. Trimming took 11 bases from V and 5 from J; bases not matched to a gene: 0. The chain's CDR3 is CAGTGDNSPLHF. The CDR3 DNA is TGTGCCGGGACAGGGGATAATTCACCCCTCCACTTT.

This clone came up once. The chain is built from TRBV6-5 and TRBJ2-1, with unresolved D. The CDR3 is made up of 16 amino acids. In germline, CDR1 is MNHEY, CDR2 SVGAGI. Trimming cost V 0 bases and J 0 bases, with 9 bases left between them. The CDR3 reads CASSYSLASSYNEQFF. DNA of the CDR3: TGTGCCAGCAGTTACTCTTTAGCAAGCTCCTACAATGAGCAGTTCTTC.

CDR3 protein: CASTKPAAGLNYEQYF. CDR3 bases: TGTGCCAGCACCAAACCAGCAGCGGGGCTGAACTACGAGCAGTACTTC. V usage is TRBV28 and J usage is TRBJ2-7; 7 bases are a match to TRBD2. CDR3 length equals 16 residues. Germline loops: CDR1 MDHEN, CDR2 SYDVKM. The V segment lost 7 bases and the J segment 3 bases; nucleotides outside the gene matches: 15. The full variable domain, in which reference TRBV28 and TRBJ2-7 provide the parts outside the CDR3, is DVKVTQSSRYLVKRTGEKVFLECVQDMDHENMFWYRQDPGLGLRLIYFSYDVKMKEKGDIPEGYSVSREKKERFSLILESASTNQTSMYLCASTKPAAGLNYEQYFGPGTRLTVT.

The chain is built from TRBV7-2 and TRBJ2-5, with a possible D match to TRBD1 (6 bases). The ends were cut back, 5 bases at V and 3 bases at J, with 10 bases in the middle. This CDR3 is built from 13 residues. The germline V gene encodes CDR1 SGHTA and CDR2 FQGNSA. The CDR3 sequence is CASSQQGKETQYF. The CDR3, as DNA: TGTGCCAGCAGCCAGCAGGGGAAAGAGACCCAGTACTTC.

The genes are TRBV15 and TRBJ2-7, with TRBD2 identical over 9 bases. The CDR3 contains 19 residues. The germline CDR1 and CDR2 sequences are LNHNV and YYDKDF (reference sequence). V dropped 3 bases and J dropped 0; count of bases not matched to a gene: 15. The CDR3 region has the DNA TGTGCCACCAGCAGGGAGGGACAGTCTGCGGGAGGGCCCTCCTACGAGCAGTACTTC. It is translated as CATSREGQSAGGPSYEQYF.

The chain couples TRBV9 to TRBJ1-2, with D possibly being TRBD1 (6 bases). This CDR3 comprises 15 residues. Germline CDR1 and CDR2: SGDLS and YYNGEE. Trimming removed 3 bases from V and 4 bases from J, with 16 bases in between. CDR3 sequence: CASSGDTGLGYGYTF. The CDR3 nucleotides are TGTGCCAGCAGCGGAGACACAGGGTTGGGCTATGGCTACACCTTC.